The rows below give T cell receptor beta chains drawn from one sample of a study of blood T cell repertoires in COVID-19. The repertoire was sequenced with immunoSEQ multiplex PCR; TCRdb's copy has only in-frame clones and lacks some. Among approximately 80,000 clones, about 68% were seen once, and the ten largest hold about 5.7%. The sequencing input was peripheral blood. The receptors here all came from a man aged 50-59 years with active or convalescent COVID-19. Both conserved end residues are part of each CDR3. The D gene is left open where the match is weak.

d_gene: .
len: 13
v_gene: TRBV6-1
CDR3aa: CASSENGQDTQYF

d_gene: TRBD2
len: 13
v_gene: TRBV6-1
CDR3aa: CASSERSGDIQYF

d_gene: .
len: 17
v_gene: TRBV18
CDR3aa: CASSLVQGSGNSYEQYF

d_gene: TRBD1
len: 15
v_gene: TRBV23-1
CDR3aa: CASTRDRGPITEAFF

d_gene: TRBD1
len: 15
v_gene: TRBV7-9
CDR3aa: CASSKKGLEGGGYTF

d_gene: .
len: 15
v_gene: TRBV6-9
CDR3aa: CASPCREAYNSPLHF

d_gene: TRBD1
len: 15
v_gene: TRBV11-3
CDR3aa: CASSLEGTATGELFF

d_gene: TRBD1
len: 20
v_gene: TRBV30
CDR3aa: CAWSVLRGTGVYLSNQPQHF

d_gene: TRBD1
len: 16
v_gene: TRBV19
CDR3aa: CASRSTGGVGTGELFF

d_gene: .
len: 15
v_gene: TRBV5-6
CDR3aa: CASSTYRAFNEKLFF

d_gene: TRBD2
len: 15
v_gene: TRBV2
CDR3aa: CASSGFSGGGETQYF

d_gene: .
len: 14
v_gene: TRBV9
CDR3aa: CASSAPLGTPTQYF

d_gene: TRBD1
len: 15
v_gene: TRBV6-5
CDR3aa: CASSYRGQGAYGYTF

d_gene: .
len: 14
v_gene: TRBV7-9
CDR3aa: CASSLTGILYEQYF

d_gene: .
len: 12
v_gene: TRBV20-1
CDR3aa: CSASPGVNEQFF

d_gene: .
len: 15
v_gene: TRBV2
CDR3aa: CASSEEAGYNQPQHF

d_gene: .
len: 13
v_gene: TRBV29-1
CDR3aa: CSALTGSGSPLHF

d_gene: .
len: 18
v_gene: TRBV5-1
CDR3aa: CASSGLDPGESGPYGYTF

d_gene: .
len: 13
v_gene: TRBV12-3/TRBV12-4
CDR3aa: CASSFWGGRGYTF

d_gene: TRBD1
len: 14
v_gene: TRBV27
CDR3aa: CASRSGTGLGEQYF

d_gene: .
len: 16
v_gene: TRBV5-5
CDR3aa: CASSLALTVPNTEAFF

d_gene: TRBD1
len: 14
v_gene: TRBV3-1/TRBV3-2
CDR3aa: CASSQEGQGYGYTF

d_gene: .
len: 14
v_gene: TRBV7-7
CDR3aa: CASSQNSGANVLTF

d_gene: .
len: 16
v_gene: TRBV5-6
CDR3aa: CASSLGRAVRQETQYF

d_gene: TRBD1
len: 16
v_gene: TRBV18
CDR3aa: CASSPPPGTGFNEQFF

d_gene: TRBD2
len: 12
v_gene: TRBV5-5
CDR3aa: CATGGGADTQYF

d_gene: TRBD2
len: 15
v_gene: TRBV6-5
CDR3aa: CASSDGGAGTDTQYF

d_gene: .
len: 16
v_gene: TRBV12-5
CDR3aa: CASGLVRQGITDTQYF

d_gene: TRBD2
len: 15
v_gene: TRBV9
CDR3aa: CASSEGLAGPHEQFF

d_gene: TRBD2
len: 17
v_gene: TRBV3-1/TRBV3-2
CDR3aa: CASSVTSGGRRGDTQYF

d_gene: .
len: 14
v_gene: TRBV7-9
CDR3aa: CASSLEGASDEQYF

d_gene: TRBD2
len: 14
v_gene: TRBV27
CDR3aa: CASSFSRGGDTQYF

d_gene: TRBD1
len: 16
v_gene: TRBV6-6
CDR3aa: CASGKQGQGPNQPQHF

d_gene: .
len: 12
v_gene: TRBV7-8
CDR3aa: CASERGGETQYF

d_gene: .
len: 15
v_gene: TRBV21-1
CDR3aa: CASSFLRGPYNEQFF

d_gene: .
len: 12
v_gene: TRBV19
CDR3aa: CASSIDRQPQHF

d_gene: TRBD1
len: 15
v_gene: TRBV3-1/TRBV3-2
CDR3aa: CASSTRQGANNEQFF

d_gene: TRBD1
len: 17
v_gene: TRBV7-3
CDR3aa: CASSLNGPGGADYGYTF

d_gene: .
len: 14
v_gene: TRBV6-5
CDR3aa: CASSRRGTDSPLHF

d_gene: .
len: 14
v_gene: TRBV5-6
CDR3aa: CASSWGQGREPQHF

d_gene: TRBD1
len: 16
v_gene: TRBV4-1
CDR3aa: CASSSGQGPADYGYTF

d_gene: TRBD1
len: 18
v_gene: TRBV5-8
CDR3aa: CASSTHPGQGAPRKPQHF

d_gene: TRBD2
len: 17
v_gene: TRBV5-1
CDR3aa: CASSLFGAGLAGDTQYF

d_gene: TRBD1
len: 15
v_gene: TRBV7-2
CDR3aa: CASSLETGTSYEQYF

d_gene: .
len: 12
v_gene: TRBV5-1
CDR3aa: CASSSDTDTQYF

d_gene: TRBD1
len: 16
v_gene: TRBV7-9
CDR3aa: CASSFGTGGGNQPQHF

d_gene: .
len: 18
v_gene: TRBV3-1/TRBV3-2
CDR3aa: CASSQSLLGQMMNTEAFF

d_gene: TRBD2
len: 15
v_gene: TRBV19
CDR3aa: CASSPPGGIRYEQYF

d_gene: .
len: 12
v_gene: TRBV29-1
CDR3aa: CSKQQGPNEQFF

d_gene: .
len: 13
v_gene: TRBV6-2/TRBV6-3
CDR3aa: CASSYSSSYGYTF

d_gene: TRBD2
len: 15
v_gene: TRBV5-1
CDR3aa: CASSFLAGNTDTQYF